Following are 5 T cell receptor beta chains from one sample sequenced in a study of sequential checkpoint blockade in melanoma. Sequenced by immunoSEQ multiplex PCR; TCRdb stores in-frame clones only, minus some. The sample holds about 20,000 clones; around 72% are singletons and the top ten take 4.8%. The treatment here: randomized to nivolumab then ipilimumab (arm A) or the reverse (arm B). Sequenced here: tumor tissue (inferred from file names), sampled from a patient given nivolumab and ipilimumab in sequence. The receptors here all came from a human donor with melanoma.

This clone has only a few counts. The chain is built from TRBV5-1 and TRBJ1-2, with 9 nucleotides matching TRBD1. Germline V gives CDR1 SGHRS, CDR2 YFSETQ. CDR3 length: 14 residues. Trimming cost V 3 bases and J 8 bases; bases outside gene matches: 8. DNA for the CDR3: TGCGCCAGCAGCTCGGACAGGGGCTTAACGGGCTACACCTTC. Its translation is CASSSDRGLTGYTF.

J is TRBJ2-2 and V is TRBV19, with no clear D. Trimming took off 7 bases at V and 1 base at J, with 10 bases between the two ends. The CDR3 has 14 residues. Germline-derived CDR1 and CDR2 are LNHDA and SQIVND (reference sequence). CDR3 sequence: CASKVGWNTGELFF. The CDR3 nucleotides read TGTGCCAGTAAGGTCGGGTGGAACACCGGGGAGCTGTTTTTT.

The chain is built from TRBV11-3 and TRBJ2-3; TRBD1 agrees at 8 bases. CDR1 is SGHNT and CDR2 is YENEEA in the germline V gene. Unmatched junction bases numbered 9, after V lost 3 bases and J lost 4 bases. The CDR3 consists of 16 residues. CDR3 loop: CASSFYRTGQSDTQYF. CDR3 nucleotide sequence: TGTGCCAGCAGCTTTTACCGGACAGGGCAATCAGATACGCAGTATTTT.

This clone was counted between two and nine times. The chain uses TRBV6-4 and TRBJ1-2; D perhaps matches TRBD1 (5 bases). The V end lost 10 bases, the J end lost 8 bases, and 20 bases lay between the germline ends. Germline V gene lookup returns CDR1 MRHNA and CDR2 SNTAGT. CDR3 length: 13 amino acids. CDR3 in amino acids: CATLRGRGEGYTF. CDR3 sequence (DNA): TGTGCCACCCTGAGGGGAAGAGGGGAAGGCTACACCTTC.

This rearrangement joins TRBV7-6 to TRBJ1-4; TRBD1 matches at 9 bases. J gave up 6 bases and V 5 bases, and 10 bases lay outside the gene matches. Germline V gives CDR1 SGHVS, CDR2 FNYEAQ. CDR3 size: 16 residues. CDR3 nucleotide sequence: TGTGCCAGCAGCGGACGACAGGGGGGAAGTCATGAAAAACTGTTTTTT. It yields the protein CASSGRQGGSHEKLFF.